A single sample is the source of the 31 T cell receptor beta chains below, sequenced in a study of beta chain features in type 1 diabetes. Study-wide points: There was a moderate but significant shortening of TCRB CDR3s in all four CD4+ subsets of Type 1 diabetes patients.

As every portion of the isolated RNA was reverse transcribed, the sequencing read expressed TCRB transcripts. Sequenced by immunoSEQ multiplex PCR; TCRdb stores in-frame clones only, minus some. The sample includes roughly 160,000 clones, about 9% of them seen just once. Antigens of these TCRs are unknown. Sequenced input: central memory CD4+ T cells from blood. All receptors come from a woman aged 18-35 years with type 1 diabetes.

The chain uses TRBV28 and TRBJ2-1, with D possibly matching TRBD2 (5 bases). The CDR3 loop spans 13 amino acids. V was pared by 5 bases and J by 10 bases, with 15 bases between. The germline V gene encodes CDR1 MDHEN and CDR2 SYDVKM. CDR3 amino acids: CASSGLTRGEQFF. CDR3 coding DNA: TGTGCCAGCAGTGGACTCACCCGGGGAGAGCAGTTCTTC.

The sample holds a few counts of this clone. The chain couples TRBV6-6 to TRBJ1-2, with 9 nucleotides matching TRBD1. This CDR3 comprises 16 residues. Germline assignment: CDR1 MNHNY and CDR2 SVGAGI (reference sequence). V dropped 0 bases and J dropped 6; count of bases not matched to a gene: 8. CDR3 residues: CASSYSYTGGEHGYTF. For the CDR3, the DNA is TGTGCCAGCAGTTACTCTTATACAGGGGGCGAGCATGGCTACACCTTC.

The chain links TRBV19 to TRBJ2-1; 7 bases are shared with TRBD2. The CDR3 consists of 15 residues. Germline values: CDR1 LNHDA, CDR2 SQIVND (reference sequence). V lost 7 bases, J lost 5 bases, and 11 bases stayed unmatched. CDR3 DNA: TGTGCCAGTAACCTTGGGGGGGTCGGGAACAATGAGCAGTTCTTC. Translation gives CASNLGGVGNNEQFF.

A few counts support this clone. The CDR3 loop reads CASLRTAQGYGYTF. The CDR3 coding sequence is TGTGCCAGTTTAAGGACAGCCCAGGGGTACGGCTACACCTTC. The chain has TRBV2 and TRBJ1-2; perhaps TRBD1 as D (6 bases). The V gene's germline CDR1 is SNHLY and CDR2 FYNNEI. The CDR3 is made up of 14 amino acids. The V end lost 9 bases, the J end lost 8 bases, and 22 bases lay between the germline ends.

This clone appeared a few times. The chain is built from TRBV13 and TRBJ1-5, with 9 bases aligning to TRBD1. V was pared by 0 bases and J by 7 bases, with 4 bases of the junction left unmatched. This CDR3 has 15 amino acids. The V gene's germline CDR1 is PRHDT and CDR2 FYEKMQ (reference sequence). The CDR3: CASSLGGTGYQPQHF. Here the CDR3 DNA reads TGTGCCAGCAGCTTAGGGGGGACAGGGTACCAGCCCCAGCATTTT.

The rearrangement uses TRBV14 and TRBJ1-2; D is ambiguous. The CDR3 extends over 14 amino acids. V dropped 0 bases and J dropped 2 bases, with 7 bases sitting between them. In germline, CDR1 is SGHDN, CDR2 FVKESK. In DNA form, the CDR3 reads TGTGCCAGCAGCCAAGAACCCAGAAACTATGGCTACACCTTC. Its protein product is CASSQEPRNYGYTF.

This clone was picked up a small number of times. The V and J genes are TRBV11-2 and TRBJ2-5, with D maybe TRBD1 (5 bases). Trimming removed 2 bases from V and 6 bases from J, with 13 bases in between. This CDR3 region has 14 residues. In germline, CDR1 is SGHAT, CDR2 FQNNGV. CDR3: CASSLSVGPQTQYF. The CDR3 DNA reads TGTGCCAGCAGCTTATCCGTGGGGCCGCAGACCCAGTACTTC. The variable domain in full, completed from reference TRBV11-2 and TRBJ2-5, reads EAGVAQSPRYKIIEKRQSVAFWCNPISGHATLYWYQQILGQGPKLLIQFQNNGVVDDSQLPKDRFSAERLKGVDSTLKIQPAKLEDSAVYLCASSLSVGPQTQYFGPGTRLLVL.

The genes are TRBV7-2 and TRBJ2-7, with a tentative D call TRBD2 (5 bases). The CDR3 length is 15 residues. V dropped 4 bases and J dropped 0 bases, with 13 bases sitting between them. CDR1 is SGHTA, CDR2 FQGNSA, per germline. In DNA form, the CDR3 reads TGTGCCAGCAGCTCTCGGACGGGAAGCTCCTACGAGCAGTACTTC. Amino acid sequence: CASSSRTGSSYEQYF.

This clone occurred a few times. This chain uses TRBV30 with TRBJ1-5; TRBD1 might be the D (5 bases). The length of the CDR3 is 14 residues. Germline V lookup: CDR1 GTSNPN, CDR2 SVGIG (reference sequence). V lost 3 bases, J lost 2 bases, and 11 bases lay in between. The CDR3, as DNA: TGTGCCTGGAGCCTGGGGGGAGGCAATCAGCCCCAGCATTTT. It codes for CAWSLGGGNQPQHF.

This chain links TRBV5-1 with TRBJ1-2; 7 nucleotides agree with TRBD1. The CDR3 runs 15 residues. Unmatched junction bases numbered 9, after V lost 4 bases and J lost 3 bases. The V gene's germline CDR1 is SGHRS and CDR2 YFSETQ. The CDR3 DNA reads as TGCGCCAGCAGCCCGGGAAATACAGGGGACTATGGCTACACCTTC. The encoded protein is CASSPGNTGDYGYTF.

This clone was seen at least ten times. This chain connects TRBV5-1 to TRBJ2-2; D uncertain. Per germline, CDR1 SGHRS and CDR2 YFSETQ. V was pared by 0 bases and J by 4 bases, with 10 bases between. The length of the CDR3 is 15 residues. The CDR3 bases are TGCGCCAGCAGCTTGGCTCGCTATTCCACCGGGGAGCTGTTTTTT. This sequence encodes CASSLARYSTGELFF.

The gene calls are TRBV5-1 and TRBJ2-6, with 7 bases aligning to TRBD1. The V gene end was trimmed by 2 bases and the J gene end by 2 bases; junction bases not matched to a gene: 10. There are 18 residues in the CDR3. Per germline, CDR1 SGHRS and CDR2 YFSETQ. CDR3 protein: CASSFVFLGTAGANVLTF. The CDR3 region has the DNA TGCGCCAGCAGCTTTGTGTTTCTCGGGACAGCTGGGGCCAACGTCCTGACTTTC.

This rearrangement joins TRBV7-9 to TRBJ2-6; D is unresolved. The CDR3 has 15 residues. Germline V lookup: CDR1 SEHNR, CDR2 FQNEAQ (reference sequence). The ends were cut back, 1 base at V and 0 bases at J, with 4 bases in the middle. The CDR3, as DNA: TGTGCCAGCAGCTTAGGGAGCTCTGGGGCCAACGTCCTGACTTTC. Translating gives CASSLGSSGANVLTF.

This clone was seen only a few times. The chain recombines TRBV27 with TRBJ2-5; possibly TRBD2 for D (6 bases). Germline V lookup: CDR1 MNHEY, CDR2 SMNVEV (reference sequence). Deletions cut 5 bases from V and 2 bases from J, with 15 bases between. The CDR3 extends over 15 amino acids. CDR3 DNA: TGTGCCAGCAGTCCCTATCAGGAGGGACAAGAGACCCAGTACTTC. Protein: CASSPYQEGQETQYF.

This sequence joins TRBV4-3 and TRBJ2-2; D gene uncertain. Looked up from germline, CDR1 is LGHNA and CDR2 is YSLEER. CDR3 size: 19 residues. V shed 0 bases and J shed 3 bases, with 20 bases lying between them. The CDR3 sequence: CASSQDPPRQVSDTGELFF. As DNA, the CDR3 is TGCGCCAGCAGCCAAGATCCTCCTCGTCAGGTTTCGGACACCGGGGAGCTGTTTTTT.

This clone was counted between two and nine times. The chain links TRBV7-2 to TRBJ1-6; TRBD1 matches at 7 bases. This CDR3 has 15 residues. CDR1 SGHTA and CDR2 FQGNSA come from the germline V gene. The ends lost 5 bases at V and 3 bases at J; junction bases unmatched: 4. The CDR3 protein is CASSTAGGYNSPLHF. In DNA form, the CDR3 reads TGTGCCAGCAGCACAGCAGGGGGCTATAATTCACCCCTCCACTTT.

CDR3 protein: CASSLSLGSRGGGETQYF. Written as DNA, the CDR3 is TGTGCCAGCAGCCTCTCCCTGGGCTCCCGAGGCGGAGGAGAGACCCAGTACTTC. The V gene is TRBV7-8, the J gene TRBJ2-5; D possibly corresponds to TRBD2 (5 bases). There are 18 residues in the CDR3. Trimming shortened V by 5 bases and J by 4 bases, and 26 bases separated the two germline ends. Germline assignment: CDR1 SGHVS and CDR2 FQNEAQ.

The chain carries TRBV6-5 and TRBJ1-2, with D perhaps TRBD1 (6 bases). Germline V gene lookup returns CDR1 MNHEY and CDR2 SVGAGI. Trimming cost V 10 bases and J 6 bases, with 9 bases left between them. The CDR3 length is 10 residues. The CDR3 DNA follows: TGTGCCACATACAGGGATGGCTACACCTTC. Its translation is CATYRDGYTF.

This rearrangement joins TRBV6-4 to TRBJ2-2; D might be TRBD2 (5 bases). Trimming took off 0 bases at V and 8 bases at J, with 13 bases between the two ends. Germline CDR1 and CDR2: MRHNA and SNTAGT. The CDR3 totals 15 residues. The chain's CDR3 is CASSDSSYGNGELFF. CDR3 coding DNA: TGTGCCAGCAGTGACTCGTCATACGGGAATGGGGAGCTGTTTTTT.

This clone was picked up a small number of times. V gene TRBV5-5 combines with J gene TRBJ2-1, with 13 bases matching TRBD2. Germline V gene lookup returns CDR1 SGHKS and CDR2 YYEKEE (reference sequence). Trimming took 4 bases from V and 6 from J; bases not matched to a gene: 10. CDR3 size: 17 residues. CDR3: CASSKGTSGAGGNEQFF. The CDR3 bases are TGTGCCAGCAGCAAAGGGACTAGCGGGGCAGGGGGCAATGAGCAGTTCTTC.

This chain joins TRBV6-4 and TRBJ1-2; D is perhaps TRBD1 (6 bases). Germline V CDR1 and CDR2: MRHNA, SNTAGT. The V end was cut by 5 bases, the J end by 4 bases, with 11 bases between. The CDR3 totals 13 residues. The CDR3 DNA is TGTGCCAGCAGTCCTGGGGGGGCCTATGGCTACACCTTC. Encoded protein: CASSPGGAYGYTF.

This clone came up many times. The chain joins TRBV5-1 to TRBJ2-4, with 9 bases that match TRBD1. The CDR3 has 16 residues. V gave up 3 bases and J gave up 7 bases; unmatched junction bases: 11. Germline V gives CDR1 SGHRS, CDR2 YFSETQ. DNA for the CDR3: TGCGCCAGCAGCTCCAAACCGGGACAGGGAGTCAACATTCAGTACTTC. Its translation is CASSSKPGQGVNIQYF.

This clone appeared many times. V and J are TRBV7-2 and TRBJ2-2; 9 bases agree with TRBD1. Germline-derived CDR1 and CDR2 are SGHTA and FQGNSA. Trimming at V came to 5 bases and at J to 1 base, leaving 2 bases not matched to a gene. CDR3 length: 15 residues. The CDR3 DNA reads TGTGCCAGCAGCGGGGGACAGGGGAACACCGGGGAGCTGTTTTTT. It encodes CASSGGQGNTGELFF.

This clone showed up just a few times. The chain has TRBV13 and TRBJ2-1; the match to TRBD1 covers 9 bases. With V trimmed by 5 bases and J by 4 bases, 9 bases remained unmatched. Germline loops: CDR1 PRHDT, CDR2 FYEKMQ (reference sequence). This CDR3 is built from 16 residues. As DNA, the CDR3 is TGTGCCAGCAGCGCCCCCGGGACAGGGACATACAATGAGCAGTTCTTC. This sequence encodes CASSAPGTGTYNEQFF. Drawing the rest from reference TRBV13 and TRBJ2-1, the complete variable domain is AAGVIQSPRHLIKEKRETATLKCYPIPRHDTVYWYQQGPGQDPQFLISFYEKMQSDKGSIPDRFSAQQFSDYHSELNMSSLELGDSALYFCASSAPGTGTYNEQFFGPGTRLTVL.

The J gene is TRBJ2-7, the V gene TRBV28; TRBD1 agrees at 7 bases. The V and J ends lost 5 bases and 0 bases, in that order; junction bases with no gene match: 7. The CDR3 totals 15 residues. The germline V gene has CDR1 MDHEN and CDR2 SYDVKM. CDR3 nucleotides: TGTGCCAGCAGTGGGGACAGTGCCAGCTCCTACGAGCAGTACTTC. It encodes CASSGDSASSYEQYF.

In this sample, this clone turned up a few times. V is TRBV9 and J is TRBJ2-2; no clear D. Trimming cost V 3 bases and J 8 bases, with 5 bases left between them. CDR3 length equals 11 residues. From germline, CDR1 is SGDLS and CDR2 YYNGEE. CDR3: CASSASGELFF. In DNA form, the CDR3 reads TGTGCCAGCAGCGCTAGTGGGGAGCTGTTTTTT.

The chain links TRBV7-2 to TRBJ2-1; 7 positions match TRBD1. The V segment lost 1 base and the J segment 6 bases; nucleotides outside the gene matches: 3. Per the germline V gene, CDR1 is SGHTA and CDR2 is FQGNSA. This CDR3 region has 14 residues. This CDR3 reads CASSLDGQVNEQFF. In DNA, the CDR3 is TGTGCCAGCAGCTTAGACGGACAGGTCAATGAGCAGTTCTTC.

The J gene is TRBJ2-5, the V gene TRBV28; tentatively, D is TRBD1 (5 bases). This CDR3 contains 15 residues. Germline V gives CDR1 MDHEN, CDR2 SYDVKM. Trimming shortened V by 3 bases and J by 7 bases, and 18 bases separated the two germline ends. CDR3 nucleotides: TGTGCCAGCAGTTTGCCCGTAGCCCAGGGTGGGACCCAGTACTTC. Translated, it gives CASSLPVAQGGTQYF.

In this sample, this clone turned up a few times. This chain uses TRBV10-2 with TRBJ2-3; either TRBD1 or TRBD2 may fit D (6 bases each). The germline CDR1 and CDR2 sequences are WSHSY and SAAADI. V lost 10 bases to trimming and J lost 2 bases, with 10 bases between them. CDR3 length equals 12 residues. The CDR3 is CATRGLTDTQYF. CDR3 in DNA: TGCGCCACCAGGGGACTCACAGATACGCAGTATTTT.

Many counts were recorded for this clone. The chain employs TRBV29-1 and TRBJ2-5; weak D call: TRBD1 (6 bases). Germline-derived CDR1 and CDR2 are SQVTM and ANQGSEA. The CDR3 is 14 amino acids. V was trimmed by 3 bases and J by 1 base, leaving 12 bases between them. Written as DNA, the CDR3 is TGCAGCGTTGACCCTCAGGGGTCCCAAGAGACCCAGTACTTC. Protein sequence: CSVDPQGSQETQYF.

This clone was observed a handful of times. The chain has TRBV29-1 and TRBJ1-2, with D possibly being TRBD1 (6 bases). This CDR3 has 11 amino acids. The V gene lost 5 bases and the J gene lost 8 bases, with 12 bases spanning the gap. Germline-derived CDR1 and CDR2 are SQVTM and ANQGSEA. The CDR3 spells CSVRQANGYTF. CDR3 nucleotide sequence: TGCAGCGTTCGACAGGCGAACGGCTACACCTTC.